This T cell receptor beta chain was documented in a study of T-cell reconstitution after alpha-beta-depleted transplantation in children. There are 14 residues in the CDR3. Per germline, CDR1 LGHNA and CDR2 YNFKEQ. Trimming at V came to 3 bases and at J to 3 bases, leaving 5 bases not matched to a gene. This clonotype showed up just a few times. For TCRbeta, the library was prepared with unique molecular identifiers. Via MiXCR, TCRdb re-called the PCR reads, giving one row per CDR3 protein. In the table there are around 530,000 distinct CDR3 sequences, approximately 29% of which are singletons. The clonotype was recovered from a human donor who donated a stem cell graft to a child with aplastic anemia. The chain carries TRBV4-2 and TRBJ2-7; TRBD1 aligns across 7 bases. Sequencing used PBMCs from the stem cell graft donor, obtained from the stem cell graft. CDR3: CASSQGTAGYEQYF. The CDR3 DNA is TGTGCCAGCAGCCAGGGGACAGCTGGCTACGAGCAGTACTTC.